This T cell receptor beta chain appears in the sequencing data of a study of blood T cell repertoires in COVID-19. As handled by the study authors: Amplification with reference gene primers provided the estimates of nucleated cell counts. TCRdb keeps only in-frame clones here, not all; method: immunoSEQ multiplex PCR. V and J calls and clone size are as listed in that table; D and trimming were resolved from the DNA. The profile covers under 150,000 clones, with 90% appearing a single time and 3.7% taken by the ten largest. The CDR3 totals 15 residues. The junction had 12 bases not matched to a gene; V was cut back by 7 bases and J by 3 bases. Germline assignment: CDR1 SNHLY and CDR2 FYNNEI.

Sample: peripheral blood. This rearrangement joins TRBV2 to TRBJ2-7; 7 nucleotides line up with TRBD2. The TCR originated in a man aged 50-60 years with active COVID-19. CDR3 nucleotide sequence: TGTGCCAGCATCTACCTAGCGGTCGTCCACTACGAGCAGTACGTC. This codes for CASIYLAVVHYEQYV.